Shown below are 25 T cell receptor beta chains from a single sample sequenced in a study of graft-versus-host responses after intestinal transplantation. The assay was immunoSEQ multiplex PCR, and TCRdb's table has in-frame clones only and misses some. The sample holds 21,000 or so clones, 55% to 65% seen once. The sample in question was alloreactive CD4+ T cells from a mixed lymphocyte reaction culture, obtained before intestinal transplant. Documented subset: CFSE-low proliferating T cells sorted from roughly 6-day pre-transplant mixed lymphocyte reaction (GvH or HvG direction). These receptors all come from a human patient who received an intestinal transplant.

The CDR3 loop reads CATRTRGLSTDTQYF. The DNA for the CDR3 is TGTGCCACCCGGACTAGAGGCCTCAGCACAGATACGCAGTATTTT. The chain carries TRBV18 and TRBJ2-3; 7 nucleotides agree with TRBD2. The CDR3 has 15 residues. After removal of 10 bases from V and 0 bases from J, the junction contained 10 bases not matched to a gene. Germline-derived CDR1 and CDR2 are KGHSH and LQKENI.

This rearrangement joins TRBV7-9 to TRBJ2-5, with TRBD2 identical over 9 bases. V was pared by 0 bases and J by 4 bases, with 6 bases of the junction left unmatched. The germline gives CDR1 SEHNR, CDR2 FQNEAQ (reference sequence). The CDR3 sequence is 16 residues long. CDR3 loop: CASSLAGGGARETQYF. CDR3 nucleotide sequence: TGTGCCAGCAGCTTAGCGGGCGGGGGGGCGCGAGAGACCCAGTACTTC. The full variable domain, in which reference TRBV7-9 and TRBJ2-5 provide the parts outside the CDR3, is DTGVSQNPRHKITKRGQNVTFRCDPISEHNRLYWYRQTLGQGPEFLTYFQNEAQLEKSRLLSDRFSAERPKGSFSTLEIQRTEQGDSAMYLCASSLAGGGARETQYFGPGTRLLVL.

The CDR3 region is CASSLYGRGPFLVYEQYF. CDR3 nucleotides: TGCGCCAGCAGCTTGTACGGGAGGGGTCCATTCTTGGTATACGAGCAGTACTTC. The J gene is TRBJ2-7, the V gene TRBV5-1; 8 bases align to TRBD2. Germline CDR1 and CDR2: SGHRS and YFSETQ. Trimming removed 1 base from V and 4 bases from J; junction bases left unmatched: 16. The CDR3 length is 18 residues.

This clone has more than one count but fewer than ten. CDR3: CASRDRQGVGNGELFF. The CDR3 DNA follows: TGTGCCAGCAGAGACCGACAGGGGGTGGGGAACGGGGAGCTGTTTTTT. This chain joins TRBV2 and TRBJ2-2; 9 nucleotides agree with TRBD1. Germline CDR1 reads SNHLY; CDR2 reads FYNNEI. The CDR3 consists of 16 residues. V lost 6 bases, J lost 7 bases, and 12 bases stayed unmatched.

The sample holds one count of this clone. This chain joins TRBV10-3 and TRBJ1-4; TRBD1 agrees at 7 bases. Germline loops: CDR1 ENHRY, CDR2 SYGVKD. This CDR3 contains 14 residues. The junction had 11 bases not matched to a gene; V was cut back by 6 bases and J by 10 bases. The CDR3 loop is CAISPTGYGRKLFF. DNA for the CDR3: TGTGCCATCAGCCCGACAGGGTACGGGAGAAAACTGTTTTTT.

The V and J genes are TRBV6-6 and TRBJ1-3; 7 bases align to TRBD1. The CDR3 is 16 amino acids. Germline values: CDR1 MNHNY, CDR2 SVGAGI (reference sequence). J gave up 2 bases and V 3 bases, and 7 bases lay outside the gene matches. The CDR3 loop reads CASSYDRVAPGNTIYF. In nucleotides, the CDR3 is TGTGCCAGCAGTTATGACAGGGTGGCCCCTGGAAACACCATATATTTT.

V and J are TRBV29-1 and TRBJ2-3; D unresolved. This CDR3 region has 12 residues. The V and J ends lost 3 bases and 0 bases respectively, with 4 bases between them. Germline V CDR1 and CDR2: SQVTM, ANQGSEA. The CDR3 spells CSVDGSTDTQYF. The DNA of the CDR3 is TGCAGCGTTGACGGTAGCACAGATACGCAGTATTTT.

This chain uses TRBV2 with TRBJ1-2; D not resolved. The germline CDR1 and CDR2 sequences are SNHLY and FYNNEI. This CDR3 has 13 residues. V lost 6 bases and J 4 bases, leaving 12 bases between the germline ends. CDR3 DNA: TGTGCCAGCAGCTTGGAGGTGGGCTATGGCTACACCTTC. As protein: CASSLEVGYGYTF. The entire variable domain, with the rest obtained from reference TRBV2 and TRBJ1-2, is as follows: EPEVTQTPSHQVTQMGQEVILRCVPISNHLYFYWYRQILGQKVEFLVSFYNNEISEKSEIFDDQFSVERPDGSNFTLKIRSTKLEDSAMYFCASSLEVGYGYTFGSGTRLTVV.

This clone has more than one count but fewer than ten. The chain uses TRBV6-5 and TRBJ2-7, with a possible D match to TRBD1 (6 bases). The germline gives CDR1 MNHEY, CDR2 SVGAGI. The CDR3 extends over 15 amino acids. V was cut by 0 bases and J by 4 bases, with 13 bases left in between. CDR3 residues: CASSYSLSGVYEQYF. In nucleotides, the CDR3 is TGTGCCAGCAGTTACTCGCTGTCAGGGGTATACGAGCAGTACTTC.

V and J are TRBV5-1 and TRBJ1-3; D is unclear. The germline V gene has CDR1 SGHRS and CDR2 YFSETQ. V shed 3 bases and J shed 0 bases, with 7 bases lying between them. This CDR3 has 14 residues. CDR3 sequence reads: CASSSQISGNTIYF. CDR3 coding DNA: TGCGCCAGCAGCTCACAGATCTCTGGAAACACCATATATTTT.

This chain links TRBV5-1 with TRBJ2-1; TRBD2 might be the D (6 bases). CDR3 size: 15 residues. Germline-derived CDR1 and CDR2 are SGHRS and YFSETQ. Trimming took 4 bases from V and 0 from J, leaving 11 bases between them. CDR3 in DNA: TGCGCCAGCAGCGCCGGGAGAGGCTCCTACAATGAGCAGTTCTTC. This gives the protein CASSAGRGSYNEQFF.

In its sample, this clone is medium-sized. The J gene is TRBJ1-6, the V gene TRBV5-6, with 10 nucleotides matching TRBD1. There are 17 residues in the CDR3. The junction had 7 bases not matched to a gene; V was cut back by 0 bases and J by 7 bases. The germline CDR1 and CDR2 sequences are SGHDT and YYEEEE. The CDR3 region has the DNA TGTGCCAGCAGCTTGGATAACCCGACAGGGGGCAATTCACCCCTCCACTTT. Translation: CASSLDNPTGGNSPLHF.

The CDR3 bases are TGCGCCAGCAGCTACTCTAGCGGGATAGAGACCCAGTACTTC. This encodes CASSYSSGIETQYF. The chain combines TRBV5-1 with TRBJ2-5; 9 positions match TRBD2. The length of the CDR3 is 14 residues. Germline CDR1 and CDR2: SGHRS and YFSETQ. Trimming at V came to 3 bases and at J to 4 bases, leaving 4 bases not matched to a gene.

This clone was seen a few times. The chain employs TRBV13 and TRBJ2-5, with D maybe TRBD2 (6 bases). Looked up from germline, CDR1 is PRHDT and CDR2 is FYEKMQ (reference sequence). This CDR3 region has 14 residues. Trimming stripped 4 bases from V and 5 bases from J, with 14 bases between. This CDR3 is CASSSLWLAETQYF. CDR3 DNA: TGTGCCAGCAGCTCTCTCTGGCTAGCGGAGACCCAGTACTTC.

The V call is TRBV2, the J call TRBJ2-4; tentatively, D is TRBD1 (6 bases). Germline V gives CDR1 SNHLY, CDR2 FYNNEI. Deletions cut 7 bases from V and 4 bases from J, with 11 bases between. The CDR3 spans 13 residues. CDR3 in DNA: TGTGCCAGCACCTTAGACAGGAAAAACATTCAGTACTTC. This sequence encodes CASTLDRKNIQYF.

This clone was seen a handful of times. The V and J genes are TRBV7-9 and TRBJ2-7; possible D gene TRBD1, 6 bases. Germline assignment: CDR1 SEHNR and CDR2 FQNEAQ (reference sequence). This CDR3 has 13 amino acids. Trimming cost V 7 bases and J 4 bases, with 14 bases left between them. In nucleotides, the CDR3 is TGTGCCAGCACCTCTCCCAGGGGTTACGAGCAGTACTTC. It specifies CASTSPRGYEQYF.

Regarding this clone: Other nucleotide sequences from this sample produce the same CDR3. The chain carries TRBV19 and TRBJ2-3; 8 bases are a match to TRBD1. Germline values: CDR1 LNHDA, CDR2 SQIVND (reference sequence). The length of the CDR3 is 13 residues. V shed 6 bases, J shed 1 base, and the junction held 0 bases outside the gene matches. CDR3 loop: CASRDRGTDTQYF. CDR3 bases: TGTGCCAGTAGGGACAGGGGCACAGATACGCAGTATTTT.

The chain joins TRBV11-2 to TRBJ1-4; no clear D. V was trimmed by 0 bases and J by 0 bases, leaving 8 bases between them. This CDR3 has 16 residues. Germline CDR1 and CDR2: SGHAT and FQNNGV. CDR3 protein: CASSLDRGATNEKLFF. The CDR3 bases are TGTGCCAGCAGCTTAGATCGCGGAGCAACTAATGAAAAACTGTTTTTT. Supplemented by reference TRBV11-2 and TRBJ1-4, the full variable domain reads EAGVAQSPRYKIIEKRQSVAFWCNPISGHATLYWYQQILGQGPKLLIQFQNNGVVDDSQLPKDRFSAERLKGVDSTLKIQPAKLEDSAVYLCASSLDRGATNEKLFFGSGTQLSVL.

In DNA, the CDR3 is TGTGCCAGCTCAGAGGACCTTTCAGGGGCGGACACCGGGGAGCTGTTTTTT. Translation gives CASSEDLSGADTGELFF. The rearrangement links TRBV18 to TRBJ2-2; possibly TRBD1 for D (6 bases). With 5 bases removed from V and 3 bases from J, the gap between germline ends came to 19 bases. CDR1 is KGHSH and CDR2 is LQKENI in the germline V gene. The CDR3 spans 17 residues. Based on the CDR3 plus reference TRBV18 and TRBJ2-2, the full variable domain is NAGVMQNPRHLVRRRGQEARLRCSPMKGHSHVYWYRQLPEEGLKFMVYLQKENIIDESGMPKERFSAEFPKEGPSILRIQQVVRGDSAAYFCASSEDLSGADTGELFFGEGSRLTVL.

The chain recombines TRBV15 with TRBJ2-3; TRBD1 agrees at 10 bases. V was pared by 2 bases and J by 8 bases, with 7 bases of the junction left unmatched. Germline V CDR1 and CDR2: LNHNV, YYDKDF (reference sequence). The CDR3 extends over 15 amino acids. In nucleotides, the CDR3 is TGTGCCACCAGCAGAACTAACCGACAGGGGGCTACGCAGTATTTT. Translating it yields CATSRTNRQGATQYF. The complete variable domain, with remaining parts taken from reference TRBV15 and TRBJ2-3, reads DAMVIQNPRYQVTQFGKPVTLSCSQTLNHNVMYWYQQKSSQAPKLLFHYYDKDFNNEADTPDNFQSRRPNTSFCFLDIRSPGLGDTAMYLCATSRTNRQGATQYFGPGTRLTVL.

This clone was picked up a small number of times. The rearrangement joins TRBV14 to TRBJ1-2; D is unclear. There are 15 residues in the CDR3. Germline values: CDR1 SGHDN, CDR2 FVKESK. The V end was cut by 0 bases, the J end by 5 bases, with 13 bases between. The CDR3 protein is CASSQDTVRLYGYTF. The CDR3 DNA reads TGTGCCAGCAGCCAAGATACCGTGCGGTTATATGGCTACACCTTC.

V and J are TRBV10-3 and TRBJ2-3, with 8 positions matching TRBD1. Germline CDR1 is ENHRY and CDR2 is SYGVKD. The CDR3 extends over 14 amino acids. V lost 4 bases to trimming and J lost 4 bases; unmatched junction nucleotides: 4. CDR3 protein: CAISARQGSDTQYF. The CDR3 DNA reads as TGTGCCATCAGTGCCAGACAGGGGTCAGATACGCAGTATTTT.

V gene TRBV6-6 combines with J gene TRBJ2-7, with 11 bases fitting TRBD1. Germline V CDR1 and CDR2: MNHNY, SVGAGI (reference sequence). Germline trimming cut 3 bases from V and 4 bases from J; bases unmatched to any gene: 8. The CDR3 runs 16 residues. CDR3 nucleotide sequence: TGTGCCAGCAGTTATCGCCGGGACAGGGGGAAATACGAGCAGTACTTC. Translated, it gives CASSYRRDRGKYEQYF.

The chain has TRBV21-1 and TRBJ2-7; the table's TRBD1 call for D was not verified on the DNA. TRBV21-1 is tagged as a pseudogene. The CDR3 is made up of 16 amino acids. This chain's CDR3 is CASSKVHGGQGYEQYF. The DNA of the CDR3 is TGTGCCAGCAGCAAAGTACATGGGGGACAGGGGTACGAGCAGTACTTC.

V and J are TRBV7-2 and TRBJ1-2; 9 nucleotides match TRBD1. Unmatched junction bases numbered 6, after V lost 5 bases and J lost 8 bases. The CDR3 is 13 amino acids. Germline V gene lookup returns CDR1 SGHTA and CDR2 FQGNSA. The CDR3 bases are TGTGCCAGCAGCGACAGGGGGTTGGGGGGCTACACCTTC. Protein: CASSDRGLGGYTF. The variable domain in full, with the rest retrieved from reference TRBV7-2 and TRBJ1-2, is GAGVSQSPSNKVTEKGKDVELRCDPISGHTALYWYRQSLGQGLEFLIYFQGNSAPDKSGLPSDRFSAERTGGSVSTLTIQRTQQEDSAVYLCASSDRGLGGYTFGSGTRLTVV.